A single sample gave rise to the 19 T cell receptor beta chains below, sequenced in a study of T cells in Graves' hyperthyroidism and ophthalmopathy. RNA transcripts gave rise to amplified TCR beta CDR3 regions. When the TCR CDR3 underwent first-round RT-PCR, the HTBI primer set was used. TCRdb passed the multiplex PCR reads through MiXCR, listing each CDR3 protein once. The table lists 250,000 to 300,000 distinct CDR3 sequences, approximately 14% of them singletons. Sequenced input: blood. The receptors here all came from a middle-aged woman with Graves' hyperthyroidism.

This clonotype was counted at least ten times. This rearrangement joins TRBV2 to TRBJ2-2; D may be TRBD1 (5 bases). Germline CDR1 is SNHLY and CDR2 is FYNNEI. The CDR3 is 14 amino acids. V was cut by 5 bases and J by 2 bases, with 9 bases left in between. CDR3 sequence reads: CASSRGTNTGELFF. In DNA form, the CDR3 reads TGTGCCAGCAGTAGGGGAACCAACACCGGGGAGCTGTTTTTT.

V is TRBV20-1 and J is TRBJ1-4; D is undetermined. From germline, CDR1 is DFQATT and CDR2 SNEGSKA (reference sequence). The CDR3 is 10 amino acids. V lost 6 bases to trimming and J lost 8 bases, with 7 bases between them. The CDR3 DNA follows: TGCAGTGCCGAAAACGAAAAACTGTTTTTT. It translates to CSAENEKLFF.

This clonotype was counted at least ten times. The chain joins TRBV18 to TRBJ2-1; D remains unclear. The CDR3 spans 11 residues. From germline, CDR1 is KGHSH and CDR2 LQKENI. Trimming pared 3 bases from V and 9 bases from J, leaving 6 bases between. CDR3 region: CASSPTREQFF. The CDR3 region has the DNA TGTGCCAGCTCACCGACCCGTGAGCAGTTCTTC.

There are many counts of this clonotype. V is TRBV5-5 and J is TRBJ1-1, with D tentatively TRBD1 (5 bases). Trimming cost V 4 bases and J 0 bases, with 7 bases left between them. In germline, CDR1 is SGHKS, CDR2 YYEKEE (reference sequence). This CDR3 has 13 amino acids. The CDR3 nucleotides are TGTGCCAGCAGCAACAGGATGAACACTGAAGCTTTCTTT. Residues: CASSNRMNTEAFF. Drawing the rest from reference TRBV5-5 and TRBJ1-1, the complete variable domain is DAGVTQSPTHLIKTRGQQVTLRCSPISGHKSVSWYQQVLGQGPQFIFQYYEKEERGRGNFPDRFSARQFPNYSSELNVNALLLGDSALYLCASSNRMNTEAFFGQGTRLTVV.

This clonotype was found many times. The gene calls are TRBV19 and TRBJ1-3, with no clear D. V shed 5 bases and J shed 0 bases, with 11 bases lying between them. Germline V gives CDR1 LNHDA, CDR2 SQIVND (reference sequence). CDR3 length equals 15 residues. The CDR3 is CASSLDGNSGNTIYF. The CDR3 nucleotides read TGTGCCAGTAGTCTCGACGGTAACTCTGGAAACACCATATATTTT.

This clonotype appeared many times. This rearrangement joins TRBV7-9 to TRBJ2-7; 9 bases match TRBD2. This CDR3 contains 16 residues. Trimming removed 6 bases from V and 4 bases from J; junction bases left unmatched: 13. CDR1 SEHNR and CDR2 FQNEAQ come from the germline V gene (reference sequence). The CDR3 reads CASSPPTSGPTYEQYF. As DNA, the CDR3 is TGTGCCAGCAGTCCCCCCACTAGCGGGCCGACATACGAGCAGTACTTC.

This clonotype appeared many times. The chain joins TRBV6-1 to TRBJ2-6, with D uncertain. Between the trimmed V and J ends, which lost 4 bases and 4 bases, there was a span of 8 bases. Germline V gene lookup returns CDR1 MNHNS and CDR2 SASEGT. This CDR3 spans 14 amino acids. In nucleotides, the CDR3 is TGTGCCAGCAGTGCAGGAACCGGGGCCAACGTCCTGACTTTC. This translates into CASSAGTGANVLTF.

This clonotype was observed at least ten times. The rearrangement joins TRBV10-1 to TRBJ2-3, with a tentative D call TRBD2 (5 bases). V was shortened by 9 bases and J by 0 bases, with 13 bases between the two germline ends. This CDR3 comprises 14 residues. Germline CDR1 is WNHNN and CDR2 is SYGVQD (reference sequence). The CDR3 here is CARLITRSTDTQYF. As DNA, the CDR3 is TGCGCCAGACTTATCACTAGAAGCACAGATACGCAGTATTTT.

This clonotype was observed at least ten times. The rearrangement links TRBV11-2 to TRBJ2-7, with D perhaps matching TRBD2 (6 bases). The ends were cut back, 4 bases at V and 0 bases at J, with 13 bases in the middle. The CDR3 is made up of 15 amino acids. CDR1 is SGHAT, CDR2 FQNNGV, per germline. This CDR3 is CASSSPKGGSYEQYF. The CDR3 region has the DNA TGTGCCAGCAGCTCGCCAAAGGGAGGCTCCTACGAGCAGTACTTC.

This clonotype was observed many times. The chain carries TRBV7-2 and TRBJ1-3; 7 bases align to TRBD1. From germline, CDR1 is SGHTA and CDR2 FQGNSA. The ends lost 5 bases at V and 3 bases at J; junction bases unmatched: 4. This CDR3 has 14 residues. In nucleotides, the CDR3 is TGTGCCAGCAGCCGAGGGGGCGGTGGAAACACCATATATTTT. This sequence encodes CASSRGGGGNTIYF.

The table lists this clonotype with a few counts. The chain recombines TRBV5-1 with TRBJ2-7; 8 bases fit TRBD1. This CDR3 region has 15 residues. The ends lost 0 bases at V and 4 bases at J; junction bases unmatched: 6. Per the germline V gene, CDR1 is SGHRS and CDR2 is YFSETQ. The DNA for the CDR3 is TGCGCCAGCAGCTTGGTGCCCCAGGGGGCTTACGAGCAGTACTTC. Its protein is CASSLVPQGAYEQYF.

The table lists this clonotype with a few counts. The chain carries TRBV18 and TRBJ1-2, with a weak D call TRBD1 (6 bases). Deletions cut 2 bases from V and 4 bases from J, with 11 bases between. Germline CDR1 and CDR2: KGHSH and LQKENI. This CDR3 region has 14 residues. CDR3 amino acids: CASSPSQGSYGYTF. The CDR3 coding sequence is TGTGCCAGCTCACCATCCCAGGGGAGCTATGGCTACACCTTC.

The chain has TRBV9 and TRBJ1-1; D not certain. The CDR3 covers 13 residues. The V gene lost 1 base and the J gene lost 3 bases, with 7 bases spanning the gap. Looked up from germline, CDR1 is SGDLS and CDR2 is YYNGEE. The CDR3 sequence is CASSVSKDTEAFF. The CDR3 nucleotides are TGTGCCAGCAGCGTATCGAAGGACACTGAAGCTTTCTTT.

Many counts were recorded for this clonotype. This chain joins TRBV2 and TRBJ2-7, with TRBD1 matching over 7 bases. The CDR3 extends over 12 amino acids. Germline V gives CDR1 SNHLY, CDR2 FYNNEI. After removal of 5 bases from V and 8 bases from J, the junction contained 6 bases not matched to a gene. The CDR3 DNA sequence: TGTGCCAGCAGTTCACAGGGGTCCAAGCAGTACTTC. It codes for CASSSQGSKQYF.

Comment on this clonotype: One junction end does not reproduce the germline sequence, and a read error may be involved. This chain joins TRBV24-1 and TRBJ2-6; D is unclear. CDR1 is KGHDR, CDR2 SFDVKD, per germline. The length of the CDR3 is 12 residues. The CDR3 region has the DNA TGTGCCATCAGTCCCGGGGCCAACGTCCTGACTTTC. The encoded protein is CAISPGANVLTF.

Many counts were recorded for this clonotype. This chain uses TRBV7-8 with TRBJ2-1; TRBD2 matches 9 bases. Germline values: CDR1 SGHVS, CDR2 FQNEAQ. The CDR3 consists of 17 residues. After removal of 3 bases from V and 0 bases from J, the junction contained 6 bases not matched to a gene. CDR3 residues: CASSLPSGVSSYNEQFF. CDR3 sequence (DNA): TGTGCCAGCAGCTTGCCTAGCGGGGTCAGCTCCTACAATGAGCAGTTCTTC.

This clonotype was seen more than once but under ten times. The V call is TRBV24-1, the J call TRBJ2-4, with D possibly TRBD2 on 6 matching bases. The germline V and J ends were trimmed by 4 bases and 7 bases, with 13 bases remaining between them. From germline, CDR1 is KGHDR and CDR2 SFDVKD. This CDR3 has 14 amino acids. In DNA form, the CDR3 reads TGTGCCACCAGTGACGCTCATAGCGGTAACATTCAGTACTTC. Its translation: CATSDAHSGNIQYF.

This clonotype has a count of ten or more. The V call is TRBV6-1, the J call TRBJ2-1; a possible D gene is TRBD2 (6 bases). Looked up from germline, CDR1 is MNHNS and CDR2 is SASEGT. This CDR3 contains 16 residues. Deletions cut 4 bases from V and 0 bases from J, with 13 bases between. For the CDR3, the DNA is TGTGCCAGCAGTGGGGCTAGCGCTAGCTCCTACAATGAGCAGTTCTTC. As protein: CASSGASASSYNEQFF.

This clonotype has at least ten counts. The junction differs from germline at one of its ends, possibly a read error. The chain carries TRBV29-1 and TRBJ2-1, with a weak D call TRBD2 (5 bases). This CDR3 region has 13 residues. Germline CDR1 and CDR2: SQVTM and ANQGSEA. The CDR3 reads CSVEDYRKNEQFF. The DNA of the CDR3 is TGCAGCGTCGAAGACTACAGAAAGAATGAGCAGTTCTTC.